Presented here are 30 T cell receptor beta chains from one specimen sequenced in a study of technical replicates of blood from a handful of donors. Produced via immunoSEQ multiplex PCR; TCRdb's table is partial and in-frame only. This sample has 65,000 to 85,000 clones; 95% to 98% occur once, and the top ten carry under 0.35%. Sequenced input: T cells isolated from PBMCs. The source of these receptors is a human donor in good health.

The rearrangement joins TRBV27 to TRBJ2-5; 7 bases align to TRBD1. Germline trimming cut 5 bases from V and 2 bases from J; bases unmatched to any gene: 11. The germline V gene has CDR1 MNHEY and CDR2 SMNVEV (reference sequence). CDR3 size: 16 residues. DNA for the CDR3: TGTGCCAGCAGTCCACGGACAGGTTGGAGTCAAGAGACCCAGTACTTC. Its protein is CASSPRTGWSQETQYF.

The chain couples TRBV19 to TRBJ2-3; 9 bases fit TRBD2. CDR1 is LNHDA and CDR2 is SQIVND in the germline V gene (reference sequence). Unmatched junction bases numbered 8, after V lost 4 bases and J lost 6 bases. The CDR3 is 15 amino acids. CDR3 residues: CASSRGAGGADTQYF. The CDR3 DNA reads as TGTGCCAGTAGTAGGGGAGCGGGGGGCGCCGATACGCAGTATTTT.

The chain employs TRBV20-1 and TRBJ1-2, with D perhaps matching TRBD1 (5 bases). Per the germline V gene, CDR1 is DFQATT and CDR2 is SNEGSKA (reference sequence). The CDR3 sequence is 11 residues long. Trimming left V 5 bases short and J 3 bases short, with 7 bases between. The CDR3, as DNA: TGCAGTGCTCGGGGGGACTATGGCTACACCTTC. Translation: CSARGDYGYTF.

V usage is TRBV7-2 and J usage is TRBJ2-3, with D uncertain. Deletions cut 4 bases from V and 0 bases from J, with 11 bases between. The CDR3 covers 15 residues. Germline V gene data show CDR1 as SGHTA and CDR2 as FQGNSA. The CDR3 nucleotides are TGTGCCAGCAGCTCTAACCACGGTAGCACAGATACGCAGTATTTT. This sequence encodes CASSSNHGSTDTQYF.

The rearrangement joins TRBV7-6 to TRBJ2-5; 9 nucleotides line up with TRBD1. The CDR3 is 14 residues long. V was clipped by 5 bases and J by 4 bases; unmatched bases: 5. Looked up from germline, CDR1 is SGHVS and CDR2 is FNYEAQ. The CDR3 spells CASSQGTGRETQYF. The CDR3 nucleotides are TGTGCCAGCAGCCAAGGGACAGGGAGAGAGACCCAGTACTTC.

This clone was seen only once. The rearrangement links TRBV6-5 to TRBJ2-5, with 11 nucleotides matching TRBD2. CDR1 is MNHEY, CDR2 SVGAGI, per germline. V gave up 7 bases and J gave up 5 bases; unmatched junction bases: 6. This CDR3 has 14 amino acids. DNA for the CDR3: TGTGCCAGCAACCTAGCGGGAGGCCGGGAGACCCAGTACTTC. This sequence encodes CASNLAGGRETQYF.

This chain links TRBV9 with TRBJ1-1, with 11 bases identical to TRBD1. This CDR3 contains 15 residues. The J segment lost 1 base and the V segment lost 4 bases, leaving 3 bases of the junction unmatched. Germline V gives CDR1 SGDLS, CDR2 YYNGEE. CDR3 residues: CASSFGTGGNTEAFF. The CDR3 coding sequence is TGTGCCAGCAGCTTTGGGACAGGGGGGAACACTGAAGCTTTCTTT.

The chain couples TRBV11-2 to TRBJ2-5; 8 bases are a match to TRBD1. With 5 bases clipped from V and 4 bases from J, the junction kept 9 bases outside the gene matches. Germline V gene data show CDR1 as SGHAT and CDR2 as FQNNGV. The CDR3 runs 15 residues. CDR3 in amino acids: CASSASPQGAETQYF. CDR3 nucleotides: TGTGCCAGCAGCGCATCCCCTCAGGGGGCAGAGACCCAGTACTTC. Full variable domain (missing parts from reference TRBV11-2 and TRBJ2-5): EAGVAQSPRYKIIEKRQSVAFWCNPISGHATLYWYQQILGQGPKLLIQFQNNGVVDDSQLPKDRFSAERLKGVDSTLKIQPAKLEDSAVYLCASSASPQGAETQYFGPGTRLLVL.

The chain employs TRBV2 and TRBJ2-7; 7 positions match TRBD1. The CDR3 loop spans 13 amino acids. J gave up 2 bases and V 6 bases, and 4 bases lay outside the gene matches. From germline, CDR1 is SNHLY and CDR2 FYNNEI. The CDR3, as DNA: TGTGCCAGCAGCTCAGGGGGACCCTACGAGCAGTACTTC. It yields the protein CASSSGGPYEQYF.

The genes are TRBV7-8 and TRBJ1-1, with a tentative D call TRBD1 (5 bases). Germline-derived CDR1 and CDR2 are SGHVS and FQNEAQ. Trimming stripped 2 bases from V and 1 base from J, with 14 bases between. The CDR3 covers 16 residues. CDR3 amino acids: CASSLRGSTGNTEAFF. CDR3 DNA sequence: TGTGCCAGCAGCTTAAGGGGTTCTACAGGGAACACTGAAGCTTTCTTT.

The chain joins TRBV4-3 to TRBJ2-3; 11 bases agree with TRBD2. After removal of 4 bases from V and 5 bases from J, the junction contained 2 bases not matched to a gene. Germline CDR1 is LGHNA and CDR2 is YSLEER. CDR3 length: 14 amino acids. CDR3 nucleotide sequence: TGCGCCAGCAGCCTAGCGGGAGGGGGAGATACGCAGTATTTT. It specifies CASSLAGGGDTQYF.

J is TRBJ2-3 and V is TRBV4-2; a weak D match, TRBD2 (5 bases). The CDR3 is 19 amino acids. V lost 0 bases and J 0 bases, leaving 19 bases between the germline ends. Germline V gene data show CDR1 as LGHNA and CDR2 as YNFKEQ. CDR3 protein: CASSQDLGGSGHSTDTQYF. The DNA of the CDR3 is TGTGCCAGCAGCCAAGATCTCGGCGGCAGCGGCCATAGCACAGATACGCAGTATTTT.

The genes are TRBV13 and TRBJ2-1; 8 nucleotides match TRBD2. V lost 0 bases and J lost 5; bases outside the gene matches: 9. The CDR3 is 17 amino acids. The germline gives CDR1 PRHDT, CDR2 FYEKMQ (reference sequence). CDR3 sequence (DNA): TGTGCCAGCAGCTTAGGCCGCCGGGAGGGCCCCGACAATGAGCAGTTCTTC. Protein sequence: CASSLGRREGPDNEQFF. The variable domain in full, completed from reference TRBV13 and TRBJ2-1, reads AAGVIQSPRHLIKEKRETATLKCYPIPRHDTVYWYQQGPGQDPQFLISFYEKMQSDKGSIPDRFSAQQFSDYHSELNMSSLELGDSALYFCASSLGRREGPDNEQFFGPGTRLTVL.

The rearrangement joins TRBV11-2 to TRBJ2-1, with TRBD2 as a possible D gene (6 bases). The V end was cut by 8 bases, the J end by 5 bases, with 19 bases between. Germline V CDR1 and CDR2: SGHAT, FQNNGV. The CDR3 has 15 residues. CDR3 loop: CASAAGPESDNEQFF. The CDR3 nucleotides are TGTGCCAGCGCGGCGGGGCCGGAAAGTGACAATGAGCAGTTCTTC.

The chain uses TRBV11-3 and TRBJ2-3, with TRBD2 matching 9 bases. V was clipped by 4 bases and J by 2 bases; unmatched bases: 4. CDR3 length equals 15 residues. The germline gives CDR1 SGHNT, CDR2 YENEEA. The CDR3 loop is CASSSLAGDTDTQYF. CDR3 in DNA: TGTGCCAGCAGCTCCTTAGCGGGAGACACAGATACGCAGTATTTT.

This clone was found a few times. The CDR3 region has the DNA TGTGCCAGCAGCTTGATGCTGGGGCCGACGGAGACCCAGTACTTC. Protein sequence: CASSLMLGPTETQYF. The chain couples TRBV5-6 to TRBJ2-5; perhaps TRBD1 as D (5 bases). Germline CDR1 and CDR2: SGHDT and YYEEEE. V dropped 1 base and J dropped 5 bases, with 15 bases sitting between them. The CDR3 runs to 15 residues.

The chain couples TRBV28 to TRBJ1-2, with D perhaps TRBD1 (5 bases). The CDR3 length is 14 residues. The germline CDR1 and CDR2 sequences are MDHEN and SYDVKM. Trimming shortened V by 2 bases and J by 2 bases, and 9 bases separated the two germline ends. Here the CDR3 DNA reads TGTGCCAGCAGTTTACCAGGGAACAACTATGGCTACACCTTC. This gives the protein CASSLPGNNYGYTF.

The chain couples TRBV19 to TRBJ2-3, with TRBD1 matching over 10 bases. V gave up 7 bases and J gave up 2 bases; unmatched junction bases: 6. The CDR3 runs to 15 residues. Germline CDR1 is LNHDA and CDR2 is SQIVND (reference sequence). The CDR3 DNA is TGTGCCAGTACCGGGGGGACAGGGGTCACAGATACGCAGTATTTT. Its translation is CASTGGTGVTDTQYF.

The J gene is TRBJ2-7, the V gene TRBV6-6; tentatively, D is TRBD1 (5 bases). CDR1 MNHNY and CDR2 SVGAGI come from the germline V gene (reference sequence). This CDR3 has 14 residues. V lost 2 bases to trimming and J lost 6 bases, with 14 bases between them. The CDR3 region is CASSYISGSGEQYF. The CDR3 DNA reads TGTGCCAGCAGTTACATATCAGGGTCTGGCGAGCAGTACTTC.

The chain is built from TRBV18 and TRBJ1-5; D remains unclear. The CDR3 consists of 13 residues. Germline lookup yields CDR1 KGHSH and CDR2 LQKENI. Trimming shortened V by 5 bases and J by 5 bases, and 10 bases separated the two germline ends. This CDR3 reads CASSWSGDQPQHF. CDR3 in DNA: TGTGCCAGCTCATGGTCGGGTGATCAGCCCCAGCATTTT.

The genes are TRBV29-1 and TRBJ2-1; possible D gene TRBD2, 5 bases. This CDR3 spans 13 amino acids. Germline CDR1 is SQVTM and CDR2 is ANQGSEA. The V gene lost 7 bases and the J gene lost 7 bases, with 17 bases spanning the gap. The CDR3 loop is CSELRDFSNEQFF. Here the CDR3 DNA reads TGCAGCGAACTGAGGGATTTCTCGAATGAGCAGTTCTTC.

The chain links TRBV12-5 to TRBJ2-7; 7 nucleotides line up with TRBD1. Trimming cost V 6 bases and J 6 bases; bases outside gene matches: 8. CDR3 length: 13 residues. Per the germline V gene, CDR1 is LGHNT and CDR2 is FRNRAP. As DNA, the CDR3 is TGTGCTAGTGGCCTAGGACAGGTGAGCGAGCAGTACTTC. It translates to CASGLGQVSEQYF. The entire variable domain, with the rest obtained from reference TRBV12-5 and TRBJ2-7, is as follows: DARVTQTPRHKVTEMGQEVTMRCQPILGHNTVFWYRQTMMQGLELLAYFRNRAPLDDSGMPKDRFSAEMPDATLATLKIQPSEPRDSAVYFCASGLGQVSEQYFGPGTRLTVT.

Points on this clone: The sample has other DNA sequences that encode this CDR3 too. The V and J genes are TRBV6-1 and TRBJ2-7, with no clear D. The CDR3 has 14 residues. Germline CDR1 and CDR2: MNHNS and SASEGT. With 6 bases removed from V and 4 bases from J, the gap between germline ends came to 16 bases. CDR3 residues: CASSFGPVAYEQYF. The CDR3 bases are TGTGCCAGCAGCTTTGGCCCCGTCGCTTACGAGCAGTACTTC.

The CDR3 region has the DNA TGCAGCGTTGAATCAGGGGACAACTACAATGAGCAGTTCTTC. Protein sequence: CSVESGDNYNEQFF. This chain joins TRBV29-1 and TRBJ2-1; D is perhaps TRBD1 (6 bases). This CDR3 has 14 amino acids. Per germline, CDR1 SQVTM and CDR2 ANQGSEA. V was cut by 2 bases and J by 3 bases, with 11 bases left in between.

V gene TRBV5-1 combines with J gene TRBJ2-3; 8 bases are a match to TRBD2. CDR1 is SGHRS, CDR2 YFSETQ, per germline. J was trimmed by 3 bases and V by 0 bases; bases with no gene match: 0. CDR3 length: 14 residues. The CDR3 reads CASSLGGGTDTQYF. CDR3 coding DNA: TGCGCCAGCAGCTTGGGCGGGGGGACAGATACGCAGTATTTT.

The chain is built from TRBV7-2 and TRBJ2-7, with 8 bases fitting TRBD1. The ends lost 5 bases at V and 6 bases at J; junction bases unmatched: 12. CDR1 is SGHTA, CDR2 FQGNSA, per germline. CDR3 size: 15 residues. In nucleotides, the CDR3 is TGTGCCAGCAGCCCACATGCGACAGGGGTCGTCGAGCAGTACTTC. Residues: CASSPHATGVVEQYF.

CDR3 loop: CASSPRTSGTDTQYF. In nucleotides, the CDR3 is TGTGCCAGCAGTCCGAGGACTAGCGGTACAGATACGCAGTATTTT. The chain links TRBV28 to TRBJ2-3; 10 bases line up with TRBD2. Losses at the gene ends were 5 bases for V and 3 bases for J; bases not matched to a gene: 5. Germline V gene lookup returns CDR1 MDHEN and CDR2 SYDVKM. The CDR3 runs 15 residues. The full variable domain, in which reference TRBV28 and TRBJ2-3 provide the parts outside the CDR3, is DVKVTQSSRYLVKRTGEKVFLECVQDMDHENMFWYRQDPGLGLRLIYFSYDVKMKEKGDIPEGYSVSREKKERFSLILESASTNQTSMYLCASSPRTSGTDTQYFGPGTRLTVL.

The chain joins TRBV2 to TRBJ2-7; D ambiguous. The CDR3 sequence is 13 residues long. In germline, CDR1 is SNHLY, CDR2 FYNNEI. The germline V and J ends were trimmed by 2 bases and 3 bases, with 8 bases remaining between them. CDR3 DNA sequence: TGTGCCAGCAGTGAACCTATGAGCTACGAGCAGTACTTC. This gives the protein CASSEPMSYEQYF.

V and J are TRBV27 and TRBJ1-2, with TRBD1 as a possible D gene (5 bases). The germline CDR1 and CDR2 sequences are MNHEY and SMNVEV (reference sequence). The V end lost 2 bases, the J end lost 3 bases, and 10 bases lay between the germline ends. The CDR3 runs 14 residues. The CDR3 protein is CASSLRGLDYGYTF. The CDR3 coding sequence is TGTGCCAGCAGTTTACGGGGACTGGACTATGGCTACACCTTC.

The rearrangement joins TRBV9 to TRBJ2-1, with D possibly matching TRBD2 (6 bases). This CDR3 comprises 15 residues. Germline V gene lookup returns CDR1 SGDLS and CDR2 YYNGEE. V was cut by 4 bases and J by 0 bases, with 11 bases left in between. CDR3 in DNA: TGTGCCAGCAGCTTGAGCGGGCTCTCCTACAATGAGCAGTTCTTC. It specifies CASSLSGLSYNEQFF.